This is a list of T cell receptor beta chains from one sample in a study of blood T cell repertoires in COVID-19. Data came from immunoSEQ multiplex PCR; TCRdb stores just in-frame clones and leaves some out. Of 300,000 or so clones listed, 90% are singletons. Sequenced: PBMCs or T cells enriched from blood (not recorded which). The source of these receptors is a man aged 60 to 75 who had recovered from COVID-19. Both conserved end residues are part of each CDR3. The order of the fields is V gene, D gene, J gene, clone size, CDR3 DNA, CDR3 protein. The D gene is left open where the match is weak. Clone size is given for some rows only: seen once, a few or many times, or a class if the clone is expanded.

TRBV6-5	-	TRBJ2-3	-	TGTGCCAGCAGACCCCCCCGGGACAAATCCTATACGCAGTATTTT	CASRPPRDKSYTQYF
TRBV20-1	-	TRBJ1-1	-	TGCAGTGCTAGTTTGGCACCTGGCTTGAACACTGAAGCTTTCTTT	CSASLAPGLNTEAFF
TRBV19	-	TRBJ2-2	once	TGTGCCAGTGCGCCTTCTCCCCAGGGAAACACCGGGGAGCTGTTTTTT	CASAPSPQGNTGELFF
TRBV28	TRBD2	TRBJ2-2	-	TGTGCCAGCACCCCCGGGCTAGCGGGAGTCACCGGGGAGCTGTTTTTT	CASTPGLAGVTGELFF
TRBV7-9	TRBD2	TRBJ2-2	-	TGTGCCAGCAGCCCATTGAATAGCGGGGTTCCTGACGGGGAGCTGTTTTTT	CASSPLNSGVPDGELFF
TRBV2	-	TRBJ1-1	-	TGTGCCAGCATCTTGGCACGACCGAGTACGGAGGCTTTCTTT	CASILARPSTEAFF
TRBV13	TRBD1	TRBJ2-3	-	TGTGCCAGCAGCTCACTCCCCACAGGGGGCACAGATACGCAGTATTTT	CASSSLPTGGTDTQYF
TRBV12-3/TRBV12-4	-	TRBJ1-1	-	TGTGCCAGCAGTTGGGGGGGGCGTACTGAAGCTTTCTTT	CASSWGGRTEAFF
TRBV29-1	-	TRBJ1-2	-	TGCAGCGTTGGGTCGGGGAATGGCTACACCTTC	CSVGSGNGYTF
TRBV24-1	-	TRBJ2-2	-	TGTGCCACCAGTGATTACAAGAACACCGGGGAGCTGTTTTTT	CATSDYKNTGELFF
TRBV19	-	TRBJ1-6	-	TGTGCCAGTAGTCTGACAGGTTATAATTCACCCCTCCACTTT	CASSLTGYNSPLHF
TRBV5-8	TRBD1	TRBJ1-2	-	TGTGCCAGCAGCTTGGGACAGGGGAGGCTGTACGGCTACACCTTC	CASSLGQGRLYGYTF
TRBV2	-	TRBJ2-1	-	TGTGCCAGCAGGACCAGACAGCCGTCCTACAATGAGCAGTTCTTC	CASRTRQPSYNEQFF
TRBV6-5	-	TRBJ1-4	-	TGTGCCACGCAAAGAGGGTTGAATGAAAAACTGTTTTTT	CATQRGLNEKLFF
TRBV7-8	-	TRBJ1-3	-	TGTGCCAGCAGCATAAATCCCCAGGTCCGGGGAGCCTCTGGAAACACCATATATTTT	CASSINPQVRGASGNTIYF
TRBV6-1	TRBD2	TRBJ2-3	-	TGTGCCAGCAGTGAGGGACTAGGCGCAGATACGCAGTATTTT	CASSEGLGADTQYF
TRBV5-4	-	TRBJ2-3	-	TGTGCCAGCAGCTTGGCAGGGGTGATTACAGATACGCAGTATTTT	CASSLAGVITDTQYF
TRBV28	-	TRBJ1-1	-	TGTGCCAGCACCGGACAGTCGGAGTACACTGAAGCTTTCTTT	CASTGQSEYTEAFF